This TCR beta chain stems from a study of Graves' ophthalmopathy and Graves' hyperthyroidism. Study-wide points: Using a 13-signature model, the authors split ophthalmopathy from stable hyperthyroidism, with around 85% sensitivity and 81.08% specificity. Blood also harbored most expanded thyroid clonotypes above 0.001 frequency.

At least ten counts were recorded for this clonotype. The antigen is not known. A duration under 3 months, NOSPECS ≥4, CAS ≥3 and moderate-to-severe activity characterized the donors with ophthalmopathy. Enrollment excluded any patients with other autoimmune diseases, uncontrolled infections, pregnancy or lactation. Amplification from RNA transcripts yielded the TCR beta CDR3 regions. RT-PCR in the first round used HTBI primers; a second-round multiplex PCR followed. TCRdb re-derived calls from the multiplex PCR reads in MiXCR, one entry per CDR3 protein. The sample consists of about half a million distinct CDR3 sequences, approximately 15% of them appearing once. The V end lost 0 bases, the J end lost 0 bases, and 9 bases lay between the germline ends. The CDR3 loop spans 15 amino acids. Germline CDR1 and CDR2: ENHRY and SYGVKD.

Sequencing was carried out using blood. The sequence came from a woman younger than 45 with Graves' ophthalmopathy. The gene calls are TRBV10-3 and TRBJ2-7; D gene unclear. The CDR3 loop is CAISESEDNSYEQYF. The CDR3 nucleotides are TGTGCCATCAGTGAGTCTGAGGATAACTCCTACGAGCAGTACTTC.